The entry that follows covers one TCR beta chain sequence. The CDR3 runs to 14 residues. Germline V gene data show CDR1 as MDHEN and CDR2 as SYDVKM. V was clipped by 2 bases and J by 5 bases, with 10 bases between them. Here immunoSEQ multiplex PCR was the method, and the copy in TCRdb shows in-frame clones only, minus some. The sample shows about 35,000 clones, 84% of them seen only once. The sample comes from a study of OX40 agonist ivuxolimab in advanced cancers. Study background: Hepatocellular carcinoma, melanoma, renal cell or head and neck cancer affected the dose-escalation patients.

V and J are TRBV28 and TRBJ1-5; maybe TRBD1 (5 bases). This receptor was identified in an adult with an advanced solid tumor such as melanoma, head and neck, liver or kidney cancer. Material: CD4+ or CD8+ T cells sorted from blood, obtained in a trial of the OX40 agonist ivuxolimab. The CDR3 DNA reads TGTGCCAGCAGTTTAGGACAAGGGCATCAGCCCCAGCATTTT. Its protein product is CASSLGQGHQPQHF.